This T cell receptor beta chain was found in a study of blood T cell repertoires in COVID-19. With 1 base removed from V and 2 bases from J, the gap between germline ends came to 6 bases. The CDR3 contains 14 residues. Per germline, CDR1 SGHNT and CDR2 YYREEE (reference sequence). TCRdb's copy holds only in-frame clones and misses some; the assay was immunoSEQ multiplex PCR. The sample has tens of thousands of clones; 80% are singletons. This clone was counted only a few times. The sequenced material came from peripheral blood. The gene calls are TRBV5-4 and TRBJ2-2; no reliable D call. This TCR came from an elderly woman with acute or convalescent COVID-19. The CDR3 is CASSLRGNTGELFF. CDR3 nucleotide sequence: TGTGCCAGCAGCTTGAGAGGTAACACCGGGGAGCTGTTTTTT.